Each of the 13 T cell receptor beta chains below was sequenced from the same sample in a study of cytomegalovirus exposure and HLA in healthy donors. Both 60 Vbeta primers and 13 Jbeta primers went into the PCR. Profiling relied on immunoSEQ multiplex PCR, and the TCRdb table lists in-frame clones only, not all of them. The table includes roughly 120,000 clones, approximately 76% detected once. Sequences were obtained from PBMCs. These receptors were collected from a man between 60 and 70 years old in good health and CMV-seropositive.

This rearrangement joins TRBV5-1 to TRBJ2-1; TRBD1 matches at 8 bases. This CDR3 contains 17 residues. Looked up from germline, CDR1 is SGHRS and CDR2 is YFSETQ. The trim removed 0 bases at V and 4 bases at J, leaving 9 bases unmatched. The CDR3 bases are TGCGCCAGCAGCTTGGCGGTTACAGGGGGGCTATACAATGAGCAGTTCTTC. Translating it yields CASSLAVTGGLYNEQFF.

V is TRBV2 and J is TRBJ1-6, with 7 bases aligning to TRBD1. V was pared by 6 bases and J by 9 bases, with 14 bases of the junction left unmatched. The CDR3 is 16 residues long. The germline CDR1 and CDR2 sequences are SNHLY and FYNNEI. The CDR3 DNA follows: TGTGCCAGCAGGGGGGAAAGGGGGCGAGTCGGTTCACCCCTCCACTTT. Translation gives CASRGERGRVGSPLHF.

The DNA for the CDR3 is TGTGCCAGCAGTGAACGACCGGGACTCTCTGAAGCTTTCTTT. Its translation is CASSERPGLSEAFF. The chain combines TRBV6-4 with TRBJ1-1, with D possibly being TRBD1 (5 bases). The CDR3 has 14 amino acids. Germline V gene lookup returns CDR1 MRHNA and CDR2 SNTAGT. The V end was cut by 3 bases, the J end by 6 bases, with 14 bases between.

This clone was seen only once. V gene TRBV28 combines with J gene TRBJ2-4; possibly TRBD2 for D (8 bases). In germline, CDR1 is MDHEN, CDR2 SYDVKM. The length of the CDR3 is 22 residues. The V end was cut by 2 bases, the J end by 3 bases, with 32 bases between. The CDR3 region is CASSLRNPRQGRLAGGKNIQYF. CDR3 in DNA: TGTGCCAGCAGTTTACGGAACCCCCGACAGGGACGTCTAGCGGGCGGCAAAAACATTCAGTACTTC.

The gene calls are TRBV9 and TRBJ1-2; D is unclear. V lost 4 bases and J 8 bases, leaving 15 bases between the germline ends. Germline-derived CDR1 and CDR2 are SGDLS and YYNGEE. The CDR3 totals 13 residues. CDR3 coding DNA: TGTGCCAGCAGCTTGACTGCTGGGGAGGGCTACACCTTC. Protein: CASSLTAGEGYTF.

In its sample, this clone was seen a few times. The V gene is TRBV4-1, the J gene TRBJ1-5; D gene ambiguous. Trimming took off 1 base at V and 4 bases at J, with 8 bases between the two ends. Germline V gene data show CDR1 as MGHRA and CDR2 as YSYEKL. This CDR3 region has 14 residues. The CDR3 loop is CASSQGAGNQPQHF. DNA of the CDR3: TGCGCCAGCAGCCAAGGAGCGGGAAATCAGCCCCAGCATTTT.

The chain recombines TRBV7-8 with TRBJ1-1; TRBD1 is a possible D gene (6 bases). Trimming pared 5 bases from V and 6 bases from J, leaving 22 bases between. CDR1 SGHVS and CDR2 FQNEAQ come from the germline V gene. This CDR3 region has 16 residues. This chain's CDR3 is CASSARGGAGRPEAFF. The DNA for the CDR3 is TGTGCCAGCAGCGCTAGAGGGGGGGCCGGACGACCTGAAGCTTTCTTT. Full variable domain (missing parts from reference TRBV7-8 and TRBJ1-1): GAGVSQSPRYKVAKRGQDVALRCDPISGHVSLFWYQQALGQGPEFLTYFQNEAQLDKSGLPSDRFFAERPEGSVSTLKIQRTQQEDSAVYLCASSARGGAGRPEAFFGQGTRLTVV.

V is TRBV4-1 and J is TRBJ1-2, with D maybe TRBD1 (5 bases). The length of the CDR3 is 17 residues. The germline V and J ends were trimmed by 0 bases and 4 bases, with 18 bases remaining between them. CDR1 is MGHRA, CDR2 YSYEKL, per germline. This chain's CDR3 is CASSQDLEQAKTYGYTF. CDR3 DNA: TGCGCCAGCAGCCAAGATCTCGAACAGGCCAAAACCTATGGCTACACCTTC.

This chain connects TRBV9 to TRBJ1-6; 9 nucleotides align to TRBD1. V gave up 4 bases and J gave up 7 bases; unmatched junction bases: 6. This CDR3 has 15 residues. Germline assignment: CDR1 SGDLS and CDR2 YYNGEE. For the CDR3, the DNA is TGTGCCAGCAGCACCGGGACAGGGAACAATTCACCCCTCCACTTT. As protein: CASSTGTGNNSPLHF.

V and J are TRBV4-1 and TRBJ2-7; 8 positions agree with TRBD1. The J segment lost 0 bases and the V segment lost 1 base, leaving 5 bases of the junction unmatched. CDR3 size: 16 residues. The germline gives CDR1 MGHRA, CDR2 YSYEKL. CDR3 nucleotide sequence: TGCGCCAGCAGCCAAGGGACAGGGCTCAGCTCCTACGAGCAGTACTTC. Protein: CASSQGTGLSSYEQYF.

This clone came up once. V gene TRBV7-3 combines with J gene TRBJ2-2, with 7 bases matching TRBD2. The germline CDR1 and CDR2 sequences are SGHTA and FQGTGA. J lost 4 bases, V lost 1 base, and 3 bases had no gene match. The CDR3 totals 15 residues. The CDR3, as DNA: TGTGCCAGCAGCTTAAGGGCGGGAGCCACCGGGGAGCTGTTTTTT. Encoded protein: CASSLRAGATGELFF.

The J gene is TRBJ1-5, the V gene TRBV7-8, with 7 bases lining up with TRBD1. This CDR3 spans 16 amino acids. V was clipped by 6 bases and J by 3 bases; unmatched bases: 11. CDR1 and CDR2 from the germline V gene are SGHVS and FQNEAQ. The DNA for the CDR3 is TGTGCCAGCAGTTTAAGACAGGGCAGCATCAATCAGCCCCAGCATTTT. This codes for CASSLRQGSINQPQHF.

The sample holds a few counts of this clone. This chain connects TRBV7-8 to TRBJ1-1, with a weak D call TRBD1 (6 bases). The V and J ends lost 1 base and 7 bases respectively, with 10 bases between them. Per germline, CDR1 SGHVS and CDR2 FQNEAQ. The CDR3 loop spans 13 amino acids. CDR3 amino acids: CASSLGRGYEAFF. DNA for the CDR3: TGTGCCAGCAGCTTAGGCAGGGGATATGAAGCTTTCTTT.